The 2 T cell receptor beta chains listed next were all sequenced from one sample in a study of human versus mouse CDR3 diversity and MHC coevolution. The table came from immunoSEQ multiplex PCR; TCRdb's copy has only in-frame clones and leaves some out. Among about 77,000 clones listed, roughly 90% were seen once. Material for sequencing was naive CD4+ T cells from blood. Subset noted: CD45RO-negative CD62L-positive naive CD4 T cells. Every receptor here comes from a person aged 25 to 69 in good health.

The CDR3 nucleotides read TGTGCCTGGAGTGTAGCTGGGGCGCGGTACAATGAGCAGTTCTTC. Amino acids: CAWSVAGARYNEQFF. The chain is built from TRBV30 and TRBJ2-1, with D tentatively TRBD1 (5 bases). This CDR3 has 15 amino acids. CDR1 and CDR2 from the germline V gene are GTSNPN and SVGIG (reference sequence). Trimming pared 0 bases from V and 4 bases from J, leaving 13 bases between.

This sequence joins TRBV29-1 and TRBJ1-1; no definite D call. Germline CDR1 is SQVTM and CDR2 is ANQGSEA. The CDR3 totals 11 residues. Trimming removed 4 bases from V and 7 bases from J, with 10 bases in between. In nucleotides, the CDR3 is TGCAGCGTTGGAACAGCTCTTGAAGCTTTCTTT. It yields the protein CSVGTALEAFF.